This T cell receptor beta chain derives from a study of blood T cells in healthy people across ages. The CDR3 is 14 amino acids. Germline values: CDR1 MGHRA, CDR2 YSYEKL. V was cut by 1 base and J by 11 bases, with 12 bases left in between. A second roughly 6 to 11 cycle PCR used barcoded and J-beta primers. TCRdb analysed the 5' RACE reads with MiXCR anew, one entry per CDR3 protein. The sample includes over 500,000 distinct CDR3 sequences, over 40% seen only once; the top ten take roughly 14%. Sequenced sample: blood. The chain recombines TRBV4-1 with TRBJ1-6; D uncertain. The receptor was isolated from a woman aged 80 or over in good health. CDR3 region: CASSQVRSRTPLHF. The CDR3 coding sequence is TGCGCCAGCAGCCAAGTGCGGAGCCGCACACCCCTCCACTTT.